These 5 T cell receptor beta chains came from one sample sequenced in a study of shared clonotypes between healthy human individuals. The naive CD8 population came from CD45RO-negative cells selected for CCR7, without terminally differentiated effector memory CD45RA+ cells. Produced via immunoSEQ multiplex PCR; TCRdb's table is partial and in-frame only. The table shows approximately 740,000 clones, with 85% to 95% occurring only once. Specimen: naive CD8+ T cells sorted from blood. The receptors stem from a man aged 25 to 40 in good health.

The chain combines TRBV7-9 with TRBJ2-7, with D possibly being TRBD1 (5 bases). Between the trimmed V and J ends, which lost 1 base and 7 bases, there was a span of 11 bases. There are 13 residues in the CDR3. CDR1 is SEHNR, CDR2 FQNEAQ, per germline (reference sequence). The DNA for the CDR3 is TGTGCCAGCAGCTTAGGAGGCCGGACAGAGCAGTACTTC. This translates into CASSLGGRTEQYF. Together with reference TRBV7-9 and TRBJ2-7, the CDR3 gives the full variable domain: DTGVSQNPRHKITKRGQNVTFRCDPISEHNRLYWYRQTLGQGPEFLTYFQNEAQLEKSRLLSDRFSAERPKGSFSTLEIQRTEQGDSAMYLCASSLGGRTEQYFGPGTRLTVT.

The chain has TRBV10-2 and TRBJ1-1, with 7 bases matching TRBD1. J lost 4 bases, V lost 8 bases, and 13 bases had no gene match. This CDR3 comprises 15 residues. Germline-derived CDR1 and CDR2 are WSHSY and SAAADI. CDR3 residues: CASGGRRQGPTEAFF. As DNA, the CDR3 is TGCGCCAGCGGGGGAAGGCGACAGGGCCCCACTGAAGCTTTCTTT.

The table lists this clone with a few counts. The chain has TRBV27 and TRBJ2-5, with TRBD2 matching 7 bases. The CDR3 runs to 14 residues. Looked up from germline, CDR1 is MNHEY and CDR2 is SMNVEV (reference sequence). V lost 4 bases to trimming and J lost 5 bases; unmatched junction nucleotides: 7. CDR3 region: CASSSLGGMETQYF. The CDR3 DNA reads TGTGCCAGCAGTTCCCTGGGGGGGATGGAGACCCAGTACTTC.

In this sample, this clone turned up once. J is TRBJ2-4 and V is TRBV27; D might be TRBD1 (6 bases). Germline lookup yields CDR1 MNHEY and CDR2 SMNVEV (reference sequence). This CDR3 comprises 17 residues. With 4 bases removed from V and 4 bases from J, the gap between germline ends came to 20 bases. CDR3 region: CASSSMGPAGDKNIQYF. CDR3 in DNA: TGTGCCAGCAGTTCCATGGGTCCAGCAGGGGATAAAAACATTCAGTACTTC.

The genes are TRBV27 and TRBJ1-1; D is uncertain. Trimming removed 5 bases from V and 3 bases from J, with 13 bases in between. Germline CDR1 and CDR2: MNHEY and SMNVEV (reference sequence). The length of the CDR3 is 14 residues. CDR3 in DNA: TGTGCCAGCAGTCCCACCGCGGGTTACACTGAAGCTTTCTTT. It encodes CASSPTAGYTEAFF.